Detailed here is one T cell receptor beta chain. The data stem from a study of T cell repertoires in cytomegalovirus infection. Germline V lookup: CDR1 DFQATT, CDR2 SNEGSKA (reference sequence). The CDR3 runs to 18 residues. Trimming removed 1 base from V and 0 bases from J; junction bases left unmatched: 10. Each CDR3 protein gets one entry after TCRdb re-called the reads with MiXCR. This table has 740,000 or so distinct CDR3 sequences, approximately 34% appearing once. Sequenced sample: PBMCs. The V and J genes are TRBV20-1 and TRBJ2-2; 8 positions match TRBD2. This sequence originates from a human donor in good health (CMV status not recorded). Some clones in this sample may be carry-over from other donors' samples. The CDR3 DNA sequence: TGCAGTGCTAGAGTTCCACTCTTCGGGAGGGCGAACACCGGGGAGCTGTTTTTT. Translation gives CSARVPLFGRANTGELFF.